The 11 T cell receptor beta chains below all came from one sample that was sequenced in a study of breast tumors, draining lymph nodes, adjacent tissues. MiXCR was run by TCRdb on the multiplex PCR reads, yielding one entry per CDR3 protein. The data show over 200,000 distinct CDR3 sequences, less than 40% seen once. Axillary draining lymph nodes of breast cancer patients supplied the node samples. Sample: axillary lymph node tissue. The origin of the receptors is a female donor with breast cancer. Some clones in this sample may be carry-over from other donors' samples.

The chain combines TRBV5-1 with TRBJ2-6, with a possible D match to TRBD1 (5 bases). CDR3 length: 15 residues. Germline CDR1 is SGHRS and CDR2 is YFSETQ. Between the trimmed V and J ends, which lost 4 bases and 0 bases, there was a span of 8 bases. CDR3 protein: CASSPDNSGANVLTF. DNA of the CDR3: TGCGCCAGCAGCCCGGACAACTCTGGGGCCAACGTCCTGACTTTC.

Details on this clonotype: The CDR3 does not end in the conserved phenylalanine or tryptophan, so this is likely a read error. The DNA is left out, because the CDR3 cannot be placed on it with certainty; the CDR3 is given as TCRdb lists it. V usage is TRBV2 and J usage is TRBJ1-6. The germline V gene encodes CDR1 SNHLY and CDR2 FYNNEI. The CDR3 region is 10 residues in length, termini included. CDR3 sequence reads: CASSDRAIRS.

This rearrangement joins TRBV2 to TRBJ1-6; D might be TRBD1 (6 bases). The length of the CDR3 is 15 residues. Germline CDR1 is SNHLY and CDR2 is FYNNEI. V was clipped by 7 bases and J by 5 bases, with 15 bases between them. The CDR3 DNA reads as TGTGCCAGCATGTTGGAGGGGGGCAATAATTCACCCCTCCACTTT. As protein: CASMLEGGNNSPLHF.

The V gene is TRBV2, the J gene TRBJ2-1; 7 nucleotides line up with TRBD1. This CDR3 region has 15 residues. V lost 4 bases, J lost 4 bases, and 7 bases stayed unmatched. Germline V gives CDR1 SNHLY, CDR2 FYNNEI. The CDR3 DNA reads TGTGCCAGCAGTGTCAGGGGACAGTATTACAATGAGCAGTTCTTC. This encodes CASSVRGQYYNEQFF.

The V gene is TRBV2, the J gene TRBJ1-6; D is possibly TRBD1 (6 bases). Per the germline V gene, CDR1 is SNHLY and CDR2 is FYNNEI. CDR3 length: 15 residues. Trimming removed 5 bases at V and 7 bases at J, with 15 bases between. In DNA, the CDR3 is TGTGCCAGCAGTATAACGGATGGGACAAATTCACCCCTCCACTTT. It translates to CASSITDGTNSPLHF.

This clonotype appeared many times. The gene calls are TRBV7-2 and TRBJ2-3; D possibly corresponds to TRBD2 (6 bases). From germline, CDR1 is SGHTA and CDR2 FQGNSA. Trimming took 5 bases from V and 4 from J, leaving 13 bases between them. The CDR3 runs to 14 residues. The CDR3 protein is CASSPQRVPDTQYF. The CDR3 DNA follows: TGTGCCAGCAGCCCTCAGCGGGTTCCAGATACGCAGTATTTT.

The chain links TRBV11-2 to TRBJ1-1; unclear D gene. Germline values: CDR1 SGHAT, CDR2 FQNNGV. V lost 2 bases, J lost 4 bases, and 14 bases lay in between. The CDR3 length is 15 residues. CDR3 nucleotides: TGTGCCAGCAGCTTAAGCGTCGGAGGTGGCACTGAAGCTTTCTTT. Translating it yields CASSLSVGGGTEAFF.

This clonotype was recorded a few times. The chain is built from TRBV18 and TRBJ1-5, with TRBD1 matching over 8 bases. Unmatched junction bases numbered 10, after V lost 6 bases and J lost 6 bases. CDR1 is KGHSH and CDR2 is LQKENI in the germline V gene. The CDR3 spans 15 residues. CDR3 residues: CASSPTGASGQPQHF. The CDR3, as DNA: TGTGCCAGCTCGCCGACAGGGGCCTCCGGTCAGCCCCAGCATTTT.

This clonotype was counted at least ten times. V usage is TRBV6-1 and J usage is TRBJ2-1; a possible D gene is TRBD2 (5 bases). Germline CDR1 and CDR2: MNHNS and SASEGT. With 0 bases removed from V and 11 bases from J, the gap between germline ends came to 11 bases. The CDR3 contains 13 residues. The CDR3: CASSEARTGQQFF. Written as DNA, the CDR3 is TGTGCCAGCAGTGAAGCGAGGACTGGTCAGCAGTTCTTC.

Many counts were recorded for this clonotype. The rearrangement uses TRBV3-1 and TRBJ2-7; possible D gene TRBD2, 6 bases. This CDR3 spans 16 amino acids. Germline assignment: CDR1 LGHDT and CDR2 YNNKEL (reference sequence). V lost 4 bases and J lost 3, with 19 bases in between. This CDR3 is CASSPPGAGGLYEQYF. CDR3 in DNA: TGTGCCAGCAGCCCCCCCGGAGCGGGCGGGCTCTACGAGCAGTACTTC.

Many counts were recorded for this clonotype. The rearrangement joins TRBV30 to TRBJ1-5; no definite D call. V was clipped by 2 bases and J by 6 bases, with 11 bases between them. In germline, CDR1 is GTSNPN, CDR2 SVGIG (reference sequence). The CDR3 is 13 amino acids. The DNA of the CDR3 is TGTGCCTGGAGTCCCGACCCGCGTCAGCCCCAGCATTTT. Protein sequence: CAWSPDPRQPQHF.